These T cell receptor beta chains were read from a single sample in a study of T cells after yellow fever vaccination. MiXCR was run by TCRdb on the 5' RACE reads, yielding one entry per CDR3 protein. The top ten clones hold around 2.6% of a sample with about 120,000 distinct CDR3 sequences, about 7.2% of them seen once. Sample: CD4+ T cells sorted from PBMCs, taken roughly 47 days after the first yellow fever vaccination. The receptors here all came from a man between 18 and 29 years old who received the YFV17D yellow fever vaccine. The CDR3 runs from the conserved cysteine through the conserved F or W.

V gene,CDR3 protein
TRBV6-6,CASRPRTGYAFF
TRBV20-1,CSAGQRTDNEQFF
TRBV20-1,CSEKSPSPNTEAFF
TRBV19,CASEVSGSYGADTQYF
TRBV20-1,CSARGSELDRWGETQYF
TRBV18,CASSLRTSRGNQETQYF
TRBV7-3,CASSRGPQEGYTF
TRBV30,CAWSGGDNSPLHF
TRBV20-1,CSALGLDLAVQYF
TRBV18,CASSRGPGDEAFF
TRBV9,CASSVRPGGPEAFF
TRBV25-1,CASSGGLAGVLGTDTQYF
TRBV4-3,CASSQDPPPRREKLFF
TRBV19,CATDRGMGTDTQYF
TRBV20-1,CSAGGRAQHF
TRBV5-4,CASSLESSGGVKETQYF
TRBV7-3,CASSLFPDRNTEAFF
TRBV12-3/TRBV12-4,CASSKLTGGSVAFF
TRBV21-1,CASSKRGLEQAEQYF
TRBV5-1,CASSLAGGVGGYTF
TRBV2,CASNRVLSTDTQYF
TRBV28,CASSPGQAQETQYF
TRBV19,CASRAPGQNYGYTF